The 18 T cell receptor beta chains presented below share a single source sample, sequenced in a study of CXCR3-negative and CXCR3-positive naive CD8 T cells. The TRB cDNA libraries were prepared by 5' RACE with UMI labels. TCRdb re-called the 5' RACE reads and gives one entry per CDR3 protein, without DNA. Across around 140,000 distinct CDR3 sequences, the top ten clones capture 0.29% of the sample. The sequenced sample consisted of naive CXCR3- CD8+ T cells from blood. The subset here: CD45RO-CCR7+CD27+CD95- naive CD8+ T cells lacking CXCR3 (TNR3-). The receptors were sampled from a human donor in good health. Some clones in this sample may be carry-over from other donors' samples.

The V and J genes are TRBV7-9 and TRBJ2-7; no DNA is available, so the TRBD2 call from TCRdb remains unchecked. The CDR3 is 14 amino acids. The V gene's germline CDR1 is SEHNR and CDR2 FQNEAQ (reference sequence). The CDR3 sequence is CASSLTGLPYEQYF.

V is TRBV24-1 and J is TRBJ2-1; the D call of TRBD1 rests on TCRdb alone, since no DNA is present to check it. The length of the CDR3 is 18 residues. Germline values: CDR1 KGHDR, CDR2 SFDVKD. CDR3 amino acids: CATSRGQRTQLWGDEQFF.

V and J are TRBV4-3 and TRBJ1-2; TCRdb outputs TRBD1, but without DNA this stays unchecked. The germline gives CDR1 LGHNA, CDR2 YSLEER. The CDR3 runs to 16 residues. CDR3 region: CASSQVATGEGYGYTF.

The chain links TRBV15 to TRBJ1-5. The germline gives CDR1 LNHNV, CDR2 YYDKDF (reference sequence). The CDR3 extends over 13 amino acids. The CDR3 loop is CATSEVRNQPQHF.

This rearrangement joins TRBV4-3 to TRBJ1-1; TCRdb gives TRBD1 as the D gene, but with no DNA this cannot be confirmed. The CDR3 contains 15 residues. From germline, CDR1 is LGHNA and CDR2 YSLEER. This CDR3 is CASSQDRAGYSEAFF.

The V call is TRBV11-2, the J call TRBJ2-7; TCRdb reports TRBD1, a call that lacks DNA to check it against. The CDR3 extends over 16 amino acids. The V gene's germline CDR1 is SGHAT and CDR2 FQNNGV. The CDR3 loop reads CASSLLNGAGTYEQYF.

The V and J genes are TRBV15 and TRBJ2-1; TCRdb proposes TRBD2, but this gene call is untestable without DNA. This CDR3 comprises 17 residues. In germline, CDR1 is LNHNV, CDR2 YYDKDF (reference sequence). This chain's CDR3 is CATSRDAEQALYNEQFF.

The chain combines TRBV21-1 with TRBJ2-1; without DNA, the TCRdb call of TRBD2 cannot be checked. TRBV21-1 constitutes a pseudogene. The CDR3 length is 18 residues. The CDR3 spells CASSNPRLAGVLYNEQFF.

The V gene is TRBV7-9, the J gene TRBJ1-2. Germline V gene lookup returns CDR1 SEHNR and CDR2 FQNEAQ (reference sequence). The CDR3 contains 14 residues. CDR3: CASSLVPAAYGYTF.

The rearrangement joins TRBV18 to TRBJ2-5; with no DNA, the TCRdb D assignment of TRBD2 cannot be verified. The CDR3 runs to 16 residues. Germline V gene lookup returns CDR1 KGHSH and CDR2 LQKENI. The CDR3: CASSLSAGPTEETQYF.

V and J are TRBV14 and TRBJ2-1. The germline V gene has CDR1 SGHDN and CDR2 FVKESK. CDR3 length equals 15 residues. Here the CDR3 reads CASSQVASSYNEQFF.

V gene TRBV6-2 or TRBV6-3 combines with J gene TRBJ2-1. The CDR3 consists of 13 residues. Per germline, CDR1 MNHEY and CDR2 SVGEGT. The CDR3: CASSSTRDNEQFF.

The chain is built from TRBV6-2 or TRBV6-3 and TRBJ2-5; TCRdb indicates TRBD2, and absent DNA this call remains unverified. The CDR3 loop spans 14 amino acids. The germline gives CDR1 MNHEY, CDR2 SVGEGT. The CDR3 spells CASTSGGPQETQYF.

This sequence joins TRBV29-1 and TRBJ2-3. The V gene's germline CDR1 is SQVTM and CDR2 ANQGSEA. The CDR3 extends over 15 amino acids. The CDR3 sequence: CSVEEDRIATDTQYF.

V gene TRBV28 combines with J gene TRBJ2-7; TCRdb picks TRBD1, but there is no DNA to check that call. CDR1 is MDHEN and CDR2 is SYDVKM in the germline V gene. The CDR3 is 14 amino acids. CDR3 sequence reads: CASNGAPGGYEQYF.

The chain uses TRBV14 and TRBJ2-1. The CDR3 extends over 16 amino acids. The germline V gene has CDR1 SGHDN and CDR2 FVKESK. CDR3 sequence reads: CASSQGLGSSYNEQFF.

The chain employs TRBV7-9 and TRBJ2-5; TCRdb proposes TRBD2, but this gene call is untestable without DNA. The CDR3 is 14 residues long. Per the germline V gene, CDR1 is SEHNR and CDR2 is FQNEAQ (reference sequence). This CDR3 is CASSPEGWQETQYF.

V usage is TRBV3-1 and J usage is TRBJ2-2; checking the TCRdb D call of TRBD2 is not possible without DNA. This CDR3 has 20 residues. CDR1 LGHDT and CDR2 YNNKEL come from the germline V gene (reference sequence). CDR3 sequence reads: CASSQDRSVAGAHNTGELFF.